This TCR beta chain appears in the sequencing data of a study of early T cells in non-severe SARS-CoV-2 infection. TCRdb independently ran MiXCR on the 5' RACE reads; one entry per CDR3 protein. The sample records around 58,000 distinct CDR3 sequences, roughly 7.1% being singletons. This clonotype was seen more than once but under ten times. Per germline, CDR1 SQVTM and CDR2 ANQGSEA. Between the trimmed V and J ends, which lost 4 bases and 2 bases, there was a span of 10 bases. The CDR3 contains 13 residues. This clonotype originated in an adult who was a healthcare worker with PCR-confirmed SARS-CoV-2 infection or an uninfected control (not recorded which). The sample in question was whole blood, obtained at baseline. This chain connects TRBV29-1 to TRBJ2-3; D not certain. DNA of the CDR3: TGCAGCGTTGCTGGAAAATACACAGATACGCAGTATTTT. As protein: CSVAGKYTDTQYF.